These T cell receptor beta chains were read from a single sample in a study of T cells in narcolepsy. The method was immunoSEQ multiplex PCR; TCRdb's version includes in-frame clones alone and lacks a portion of them. The data contain 20,000 to 25,000 clones, about 90% of them singletons. Sample: CD45RA- memory CD4+ T cells from PBMCs. Receptor source: a human donor with narcolepsy. CDR3s include the opening cysteine and the closing phenylalanine or tryptophan. A D gene is named only where the DNA matches it firmly. Clone sizes are given selectively: once, few, many, or a class where the clone is expanded.

CDR3aa,CDR3nt,abundance,d_gene,j_gene,v_gene,len
CASSPSTGTAEQYF,TGTGCCAGCAGCCCAAGCACCGGGACAGCGGAGCAGTACTTC,once,TRBD1,TRBJ2-7,TRBV28,14
CASSFMGYEQYF,TGTGCCAGCAGCTTTATGGGCTACGAGCAGTACTTC,once,NA,TRBJ2-7,TRBV5-5,12
CASSEGPWGRGQDGYTF,TGTGCCAGCAGTGAAGGTCCATGGGGCAGGGGGCAGGACGGCTACACCTTC,NA,TRBD1,TRBJ1-2,TRBV6-1,17
CAWSGGGDQPQHF,TGTGCCTGGAGCGGGGGGGGCGATCAGCCCCAGCATTTT,NA,NA,TRBJ1-5,TRBV30,13
CASSEVGYGYTF,TGTGCCAGCAGTGAAGTCGGGTATGGCTACACCTTC,NA,NA,TRBJ1-2,TRBV6-5,12
CASSKGTDSGNTIYF,TGTGCCAGCAGCAAAGGGACAGACTCTGGAAACACCATATATTTT,NA,TRBD1,TRBJ1-3,TRBV7-6,15
CSVGQGGGGELFF,TGCAGCGTTGGCCAGGGCGGTGGCGGGGAGCTGTTTTTT,NA,NA,TRBJ2-2,TRBV29-1,13
CASSPGTNFYNQPQHF,TGTGCCAGCTCACCGGGGACAAACTTCTATAATCAGCCCCAGCATTTT,NA,NA,TRBJ1-5,TRBV18,16
CASSPYEDGTGELFF,TGTGCCAGCAGCCCCTATGAGGATGGCACCGGGGAGCTGTTTTTT,NA,NA,TRBJ2-2,TRBV11-2,15
CASTRQVNEKLFF,TGTGCCAGCACCCGACAGGTGAATGAAAAACTGTTTTTT,NA,NA,TRBJ1-4,TRBV6-1,13
CASSLDGGTPYF,TGTGCCAGCAGCTTAGATGGCGGGACACCGTACTTC,NA,NA,TRBJ2-7,TRBV11-2,12
CASSQSSLAGGENEQFF,TGCGCCAGCAGCCAATCTTCGTTGGCTGGGGGAGAAAATGAGCAGTTCTTC,NA,NA,TRBJ2-1,TRBV4-3,17
CASSQGSSIETQYF,TGTGCCAGCAGCCAAGGTAGCAGCATTGAGACCCAGTACTTC,NA,NA,TRBJ2-5,TRBV4-2,14
CASSLVGGNQPQHF,TGCGCCAGCAGCTTGGTGGGAGGCAATCAGCCCCAGCATTTT,NA,NA,TRBJ1-5,TRBV5-1,14
CASSFGGEYRNTIYF,TGTGCCAGCAGTTTTGGTGGGGAATATAGAAACACCATATATTTT,once,NA,TRBJ1-3,TRBV28,15
CSASYEQFF,TGCAGTGCTAGTTATGAGCAGTTCTTC,NA,NA,TRBJ2-1,TRBV20-1,9
CATSRDYRGTNEKLFF,TGTGCCACCAGCAGAGATTATCGGGGAACTAATGAAAAACTGTTTTTT,NA,NA,TRBJ1-4,TRBV15,16
CASSRGPQASGGYNEQFF,TGTGCCAGCAGCCGAGGACCTCAGGCTAGCGGGGGATACAATGAGCAGTTCTTC,NA,TRBD2,TRBJ2-1,TRBV4-2,18
CAWSVAVEAFF,TGTGCCTGGAGTGTAGCAGTTGAAGCTTTCTTT,NA,NA,TRBJ1-1,TRBV30,11
CAWSVGGTNEKLFF,TGTGCCTGGAGTGTGGGGGGAACTAATGAAAAACTGTTTTTT,once,NA,TRBJ1-4,TRBV30,14
CAWSPRRTGELFF,TGTGCCTGGAGCCCACGCAGGACCGGGGAGCTGTTTTTT,NA,NA,TRBJ2-2,TRBV30,13
CASSFSPGLAGESEQFF,TGTGCCAGCAGTTTCTCCCCGGGACTAGCGGGAGAGAGTGAGCAGTTCTTC,NA,TRBD2,TRBJ2-1,TRBV28,17
CSVDGGKPYGYTF,TGCAGCGTTGATGGAGGAAAACCCTATGGCTACACCTTC,NA,NA,TRBJ1-2,TRBV29-1,13
CASSIDREAGELFF,TGTGCCAGTAGTATAGATAGGGAGGCCGGGGAGCTGTTTTTT,once,NA,TRBJ2-2,TRBV19,14
CSVASQPVYEQYF,TGCAGCGTTGCCAGCCAGCCCGTCTACGAGCAGTACTTC,NA,NA,TRBJ2-7,TRBV29-1,13
CASSLGDYYTDTQYF,TGTGCCAGCAGCTTGGGGGACTACTACACAGATACGCAGTATTTT,NA,TRBD2,TRBJ2-3,TRBV5-6,15
CASSVNTGSEKLFF,TGTGCCAGCAGCGTCAATACAGGATCTGAAAAACTGTTTTTT,once,NA,TRBJ1-4,TRBV9,14
CASSLGSGSTDTQYF,TGCGCCAGCAGCTTAGGCAGCGGGAGCACAGATACGCAGTATTTT,NA,NA,TRBJ2-3,TRBV5-1,15
CATSLDRPPYYEQYF,TGTGCCACCAGCTTAGACCGTCCCCCCTACTACGAGCAGTACTTC,NA,NA,TRBJ2-7,TRBV15,15
CASSSHRQRNTEAFF,TGTGCCAGCAGTTCCCACAGGCAACGGAACACTGAAGCTTTCTTT,NA,NA,TRBJ1-1,TRBV27,15
CASSRERDAYNEQFF,TGTGCCAGCAGCCGGGAGCGGGATGCCTACAATGAGCAGTTCTTC,NA,TRBD2,TRBJ2-1,TRBV4-2,15
CAWSVVGLVGEQFF,TGTGCCTGGAGTGTTGTAGGGCTGGTGGGGGAGCAGTTCTTC,NA,NA,TRBJ2-1,TRBV30,14